This paragraph covers one TCR beta chain sequence. The antigen remains undetermined. Between the trimmed V and J ends, which lost 6 bases and 0 bases, there was a span of 9 bases. The CDR3 contains 14 residues. From germline, CDR1 is MNHEY and CDR2 SVGAGI. Profiling relied on immunoSEQ multiplex PCR, and the TCRdb table lists in-frame clones only, not all of them. The repertoire holds millions of clones, with 95% as singletons. The data were taken from a study of shared clonotypes between healthy human individuals. Study overall: Aged between 18 and 49, the donors were a couple of women and three men. Study outcomes and limitations: A reduction in generation probabilities was seen for non-shared clonotypes relative to those shared by all four donors. Since donors were few, the genetic and exposure-history diversity represented was limited.

This TCR was sampled from a young man in good health. The genes are TRBV6-5 and TRBJ1-3; weak D call: TRBD1 (5 bases). The sample consisted of naive CD4+ T cells sorted from blood. The subset: CD45RA+ positively selected. This CDR3 is CASSPRVSGNTIYF. The CDR3, as DNA: TGTGCCAGCAGCCCCAGGGTCTCTGGAAACACCATATATTTT.